This TCR beta chain appears in the sequencing data of a study of blood T cell repertoires in COVID-19. Across the study: Both acute and convalescent COVID-19 samples were obtained from the United States, Italy and Spain. PBMCs, B-cell-depleted T cells, or T cells provided the cDNA or gDNA that made up the material.

The CDR3 length is 15 residues. Trimming took 3 bases from V and 5 from J; bases not matched to a gene: 7. CDR1 is LNHDA and CDR2 is SQIVND in the germline V gene (reference sequence). The method was immunoSEQ multiplex PCR; TCRdb's version includes in-frame clones alone and lacks a portion of them. Of about 250,000 clones listed, roughly 87% were seen once; the top ten hold around 2.6%. All enrollees were roughly 18 to 90 years old and from 24 US areas. Donors were grouped by their self-reported clinical history. This clonotype originated in a woman aged 30 to 39 with acute COVID-19. The chain recombines TRBV19 with TRBJ1-2, with 9 bases fitting TRBD1. Sequenced material: PBMCs or T cells enriched from blood (not recorded which). Here the CDR3 DNA reads TGTGCCAGTAGTATGAGGGACAGGGAGCTTTATGGCTACACCTTC. Amino acid sequence: CASSMRDRELYGYTF.